The 28 T cell receptor beta chains reported below all come from one sample, sequenced in a study of blood T cell repertoires in COVID-19. Method: immunoSEQ multiplex PCR; TCRdb's copy keeps in-frame clones and lacks some. This sample has about 180,000 clones; approximately 86% occur once, and the top ten carry roughly 8.7%. The specimen was peripheral blood. Source of these receptors: a man aged 50-60 years with active or convalescent COVID-19.

The chain carries TRBV29-1 and TRBJ1-3; TRBD1 is a possible D gene (5 bases). CDR1 SQVTM and CDR2 ANQGSEA come from the germline V gene. The CDR3 length is 14 residues. V dropped 6 bases and J dropped 1 base, with 13 bases sitting between them. CDR3 protein: CSVVVRGSGNTIYF. As DNA, the CDR3 is TGCAGCGTCGTGGTCCGGGGGTCTGGAAACACCATATATTTT.

The rearrangement uses TRBV6-6 and TRBJ1-4; TRBD1 might be the D (5 bases). The CDR3 consists of 14 residues. The germline V gene encodes CDR1 MNHNY and CDR2 SVGAGI (reference sequence). With 6 bases removed from V and 7 bases from J, the gap between germline ends came to 15 bases. CDR3 bases: TGTGCCAGCAGAATCAACGGGGGACCTGAAAAACTGTTTTTT. The encoded protein is CASRINGGPEKLFF.

This clone was observed once. The chain joins TRBV15 to TRBJ1-5, with D perhaps TRBD1 (6 bases). The CDR3 totals 15 residues. Germline assignment: CDR1 LNHNV and CDR2 YYDKDF (reference sequence). Trimming stripped 7 bases from V and 4 bases from J, with 17 bases between. CDR3 amino acids: CATIKGGPGNQPQHF. CDR3 DNA sequence: TGTGCCACCATCAAGGGGGGGCCGGGGAATCAGCCCCAGCATTTT.

The chain joins TRBV5-1 to TRBJ2-1, with no clear D. This CDR3 has 14 residues. V was cut by 0 bases and J by 8 bases, with 12 bases left in between. CDR1 and CDR2 (germline): SGHRS, YFSETQ. DNA of the CDR3: TGCGCCAGCAGCTTGGGGCTCGCCCAGGATGAGCAGTTCTTC. This codes for CASSLGLAQDEQFF. Supplemented by reference TRBV5-1 and TRBJ2-1, the full variable domain reads KAGVTQTPRYLIKTRGQQVTLSCSPISGHRSVSWYQQTPGQGLQFLFEYFSETQRNKGNFPGRFSGRQFSNSRSEMNVSTLELGDSALYLCASSLGLAQDEQFFGPGTRLTVL.

The chain has TRBV28 and TRBJ2-5, with 9 bases that match TRBD2. The V segment lost 6 bases and the J segment 4 bases; nucleotides outside the gene matches: 9. This CDR3 has 15 residues. From germline, CDR1 is MDHEN and CDR2 SYDVKM. CDR3 amino acids: CASRPRRAGGETQYF. The CDR3 DNA follows: TGTGCCAGCAGACCCCGACGAGCGGGAGGAGAGACCCAGTACTTC.

The J gene is TRBJ1-1, the V gene TRBV19; the match to TRBD1 covers 7 bases. V dropped 4 bases and J dropped 11; count of bases not matched to a gene: 16. Germline V lookup: CDR1 LNHDA, CDR2 SQIVND (reference sequence). CDR3 size: 15 residues. Here the CDR3 reads CASSRMTGRSVWAFF. Here the CDR3 DNA reads TGTGCCAGTAGTAGGATGACAGGGCGCTCTGTCTGGGCTTTCTTT.

This clone has just a few counts. The chain joins TRBV5-5 to TRBJ2-3; 8 bases are shared with TRBD1. V gave up 4 bases and J gave up 0 bases; unmatched junction bases: 13. The CDR3 covers 18 residues. Germline CDR1 is SGHKS and CDR2 is YYEKEE (reference sequence). CDR3 in DNA: TGTGCCAGCAGCCGAACTTTTATGGGACAGGCTAGCACAGATACGCAGTATTTT. This gives the protein CASSRTFMGQASTDTQYF.

The CDR3 bases are TGCGCCAGCAGCTCGGGGACAGGGGACTATGGCTACACCTTC. Translating gives CASSSGTGDYGYTF. The chain couples TRBV5-1 to TRBJ1-2, with 10 nucleotides matching TRBD1. Germline V CDR1 and CDR2: SGHRS, YFSETQ. This CDR3 spans 14 amino acids. Losses at the gene ends were 3 bases for V and 3 bases for J; bases not matched to a gene: 2.

The V and J genes are TRBV30 and TRBJ2-1; TRBD2 is a possible D gene (6 bases). The germline V gene encodes CDR1 GTSNPN and CDR2 SVGIG (reference sequence). Trimming cost V 0 bases and J 6 bases, with 9 bases left between them. CDR3 size: 13 residues. The chain's CDR3 is CAWSVQLANEQFF. The CDR3 region has the DNA TGTGCCTGGAGTGTGCAACTAGCCAATGAGCAGTTCTTC.

J is TRBJ1-2 and V is TRBV11-1, with 10 bases aligning to TRBD1. The trim removed 4 bases at V and 1 base at J, leaving 6 bases unmatched. This CDR3 is 16 amino acids long. Germline assignment: CDR1 SGHAT and CDR2 FQDESV (reference sequence). CDR3 residues: CASSYSGTGDNYGYTF. The CDR3 coding sequence is TGTGCCAGCAGCTATTCCGGGACAGGGGATAACTATGGCTACACCTTC.

The chain joins TRBV9 to TRBJ2-6, with D unresolved. The CDR3 is 17 residues long. Germline V CDR1 and CDR2: SGDLS, YYNGEE. The V and J ends lost 6 bases and 1 base respectively, with 17 bases between them. The CDR3 protein is CASIDKLRVSGANVLTF. CDR3 coding DNA: TGTGCCAGCATCGATAAGTTACGGGTATCTGGGGCCAACGTCCTGACTTTC.

The rearrangement uses TRBV9 and TRBJ2-7, with no clear D. Trimming stripped 4 bases from V and 1 base from J, with 15 bases between. This CDR3 spans 15 amino acids. Germline assignment: CDR1 SGDLS and CDR2 YYNGEE. CDR3 coding DNA: TGTGCCAGCAGCCCAACGCCAGATACGTCCTACGAGCAGTACTTC. This sequence encodes CASSPTPDTSYEQYF.

The chain joins TRBV2 to TRBJ2-5, with a weak D call TRBD1 (6 bases). The CDR3 is 13 residues long. Germline CDR1 reads SNHLY; CDR2 reads FYNNEI. V was trimmed by 4 bases and J by 4 bases, leaving 10 bases between them. The CDR3: CASSGRGAETQYF. CDR3 in DNA: TGTGCCAGCAGTGGCAGGGGAGCAGAGACCCAGTACTTC.

This clone was picked up one time. The rearrangement uses TRBV3-1 (or the pseudogene TRBV3-2) and TRBJ1-2, with D possibly TRBD1 on 6 matching bases. Per germline, CDR1 LGHDT and CDR2 YNNKEL (reference sequence). Trimming cost V 0 bases and J 5 bases, with 10 bases left between them. The CDR3 length is 14 residues. CDR3 DNA: TGTGCCAGCAGCCAAGACGGGGGGGCGTATGGCTACACCTTC. Encoded protein: CASSQDGGAYGYTF.

This clone was detected once. The chain couples TRBV30 to TRBJ2-7; D is ambiguous. Germline lookup yields CDR1 GTSNPN and CDR2 SVGIG (reference sequence). This CDR3 region has 13 residues. Trimming took off 4 bases at V and 5 bases at J, with 15 bases between the two ends. CDR3 DNA: TGTGCCTGGACGACCGGGTTGAGCGACGAGCAGTACTTC. It specifies CAWTTGLSDEQYF.

The chain combines TRBV14 with TRBJ1-6; 8 nucleotides agree with TRBD1. In germline, CDR1 is SGHDN, CDR2 FVKESK. The CDR3 is 15 amino acids. The J segment lost 10 bases and the V segment lost 1 base, leaving 6 bases of the junction unmatched. The CDR3: CASSQVGQGKSPLHF. The CDR3, as DNA: TGTGCCAGCAGCCAAGTCGGACAGGGAAAGTCACCCCTCCACTTT. The complete variable domain, with remaining parts taken from reference TRBV14 and TRBJ1-6, reads EAGVTQFPSHSVIEKGQTVTLRCDPISGHDNLYWYRRVMGKEIKFLLHFVKESKQDESGMPNNRFLAERTGGTYSTLKVQPAELEDSGVYFCASSQVGQGKSPLHFGNGTRLTVT.

The J gene is TRBJ2-2, the V gene TRBV27; 8 nucleotides match TRBD1. Germline V gene sequence: CDR1 MNHEY, CDR2 SMNVEV (reference sequence). The junction had 6 bases not matched to a gene; V was cut back by 5 bases and J by 4 bases. This CDR3 has 15 residues. The CDR3 here is CASSPFTGGTGELFF. CDR3 nucleotide sequence: TGTGCCAGCAGTCCCTTTACAGGGGGCACCGGGGAGCTGTTTTTT.

This chain links TRBV3-1 (or the pseudogene TRBV3-2) with TRBJ1-1; weak D call: TRBD1 (6 bases). Deletions cut 0 bases from V and 6 bases from J, with 20 bases between. The CDR3 runs to 17 residues. Germline V gene sequence: CDR1 LGHDT, CDR2 YNNKEL (reference sequence). CDR3 nucleotides: TGTGCCAGCAGCCAAGACGGCATCTTTCGACAGGTCGCTGAAGCTTTCTTT. It translates to CASSQDGIFRQVAEAFF.

This chain links TRBV10-3 with TRBJ2-7; D is possibly TRBD1 (6 bases). Trimming took 0 bases from V and 0 from J, leaving 15 bases between them. This CDR3 contains 17 residues. The germline CDR1 and CDR2 sequences are ENHRY and SYGVKD. The CDR3 sequence is CAISESRLQGSSYEQYF. CDR3 bases: TGTGCCATCAGTGAGTCGAGGTTACAGGGAAGCTCCTACGAGCAGTACTTC.

V gene TRBV15 combines with J gene TRBJ1-6, with D tentatively TRBD1 (5 bases). Germline V lookup: CDR1 LNHNV, CDR2 YYDKDF (reference sequence). The CDR3 spans 14 residues. V was pared by 0 bases and J by 9 bases, with 9 bases between. Here the CDR3 reads CATSRDQGGSPLHF. CDR3 sequence (DNA): TGTGCCACCAGCAGAGACCAGGGTGGTTCACCCCTCCACTTT.

About this clone: A junction end diverges from the germline sequence, so it may reflect a read error. The V and J genes are TRBV7-2 and TRBJ1-4, with D unclear. CDR3 length: 15 residues. Germline V lookup: CDR1 SGHTA, CDR2 FQGNSA. This CDR3 is CASSRTMVTHEKLFF. Written as DNA, the CDR3 is TGTGCCAGCAGCCGTACCATGGTAACTCATGAAAAACTGTTTTTT. The full variable domain, rest sourced from reference TRBV7-2 and TRBJ1-4, is GAGVSQSPSNKVTEKGKDVELRCDPISGHTALYWYRQSLGQGLEFLIYFQGNSAPDKSGLPSDRFSAERTGGSVSTLTIQRTQQEDSAVYLCASSRTMVTHEKLFFGSGTQLSVL.

The chain joins TRBV18 to TRBJ2-2; 11 bases line up with TRBD1. The CDR3 totals 16 residues. Looked up from germline, CDR1 is KGHSH and CDR2 is LQKENI. V trimming: 4 bases; J trimming: 4 bases; junction bases outside the gene matches: 5. The CDR3 sequence: CASSRTGTGGTGELFF. CDR3 DNA: TGTGCCAGCTCACGGACAGGGACAGGGGGCACCGGGGAGCTGTTTTTT.

The V gene is TRBV14, the J gene TRBJ2-7; no firm D call. V was cut by 2 bases and J by 0 bases, with 11 bases left in between. The CDR3 sequence is 15 residues long. The germline V gene encodes CDR1 SGHDN and CDR2 FVKESK. CDR3 residues: CASSQTIQNSYEQYF. The CDR3 DNA reads as TGTGCCAGCAGCCAAACCATTCAGAACTCCTACGAGCAGTACTTC.

The rearrangement joins TRBV9 to TRBJ1-2; tentative D call: TRBD1 (6 bases). V shed 0 bases and J shed 8 bases, with 11 bases lying between them. Germline CDR1 and CDR2: SGDLS and YYNGEE. The CDR3 is made up of 13 amino acids. This chain's CDR3 is CASSVEGGIGYTF. The CDR3 DNA is TGTGCCAGCAGCGTAGAAGGGGGAATCGGCTACACCTTC.

The gene calls are TRBV5-5 and TRBJ2-5; TRBD1 matches at 7 bases. Looked up from germline, CDR1 is SGHKS and CDR2 is YYEKEE (reference sequence). The CDR3 is 13 amino acids. V lost 2 bases and J lost 4; bases outside the gene matches: 2. CDR3 nucleotide sequence: TGTGCCAGCAGCTTCTCAGGGGGAGAGACCCAGTACTTC. As protein: CASSFSGGETQYF.

The V call is TRBV6-2 or TRBV6-3, the J call TRBJ2-1; the match to TRBD2 covers 14 bases. Trimming took 5 bases from V and 6 from J; bases not matched to a gene: 6. This CDR3 has 16 amino acids. CDR1 MNHEY and CDR2 SVGEGT come from the germline V gene. CDR3 region: CASSDGTSGSPNEQFF. The CDR3 region has the DNA TGTGCCAGCAGTGATGGGACTAGCGGGAGTCCCAATGAGCAGTTCTTC.

Only one count was recorded for this clone. This chain connects TRBV12-3 or TRBV12-4 to TRBJ2-3, with 7 nucleotides matching TRBD2. The length of the CDR3 is 13 residues. V lost 5 bases, J lost 9 bases, and 8 bases stayed unmatched. The CDR3 protein is CASSTVGGGTQYF. Written as DNA, the CDR3 is TGTGCCAGCAGTACCGTTGGGGGGGGAACGCAGTATTTT.

This chain connects TRBV19 to TRBJ1-1; D may be TRBD1 (6 bases). Per the germline V gene, CDR1 is LNHDA and CDR2 is SQIVND (reference sequence). Deletions cut 7 bases from V and 1 base from J, with 13 bases between. The CDR3 consists of 14 residues. The CDR3 sequence: CASNRGGANTEAFF. The CDR3 DNA reads TGTGCCAGTAACCGAGGGGGGGCGAACACTGAAGCTTTCTTT.